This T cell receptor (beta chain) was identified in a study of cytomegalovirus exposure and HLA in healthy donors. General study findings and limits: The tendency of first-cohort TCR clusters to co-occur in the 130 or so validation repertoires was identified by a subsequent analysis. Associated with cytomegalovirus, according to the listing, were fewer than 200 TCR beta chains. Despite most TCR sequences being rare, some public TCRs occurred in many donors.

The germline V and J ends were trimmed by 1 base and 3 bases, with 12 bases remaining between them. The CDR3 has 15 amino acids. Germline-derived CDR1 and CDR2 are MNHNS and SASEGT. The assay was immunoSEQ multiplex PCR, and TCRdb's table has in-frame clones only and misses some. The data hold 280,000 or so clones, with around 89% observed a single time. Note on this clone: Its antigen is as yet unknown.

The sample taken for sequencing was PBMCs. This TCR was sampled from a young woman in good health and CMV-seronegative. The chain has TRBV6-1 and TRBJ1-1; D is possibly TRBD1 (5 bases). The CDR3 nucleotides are TGTGCCAGCAGTGAAGACAGGAGTTGGGACACTGAAGCTTTCTTT. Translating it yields CASSEDRSWDTEAFF.